This TCR beta chain derives from a study of T-cell reconstitution after alpha-beta-depleted transplantation in children. V lost 4 bases and J 3 bases, leaving 7 bases between the germline ends. CDR1 and CDR2 (germline): SQVTM, ANQGSEA. This CDR3 region has 12 residues. Molecular barcoding with unique molecular identifiers was used for the TCRbeta library. From the PCR reads, TCRdb called clonotypes with MiXCR, one entry per CDR3 protein. The top ten clones hold roughly 2% of a sample with 400,000 to 550,000 distinct CDR3 sequences, roughly a tenth of them seen once. This clonotype has ten or more counts. What it binds is not known. Whole-study findings and limits: TCRbeta diversity was high at day 60 in some patients (a result of surviving recipient T cells and thymic progenitors). T-cell counts and diversity at one year following transplant were attributed mainly to newly produced T cells.

The source is a child aged 2-15 years with inherited bone marrow failure, due to receive a stem cell transplant. The sample consisted of PBMCs, taken before TCRalphabeta/CD19-depleted stem cell transplant. The rearrangement joins TRBV29-1 to TRBJ1-3; D may be TRBD1 (5 bases). DNA of the CDR3: TGCAGCGTTGCCGACAGTGGAAACACCATATATTTT. Translation: CSVADSGNTIYF.